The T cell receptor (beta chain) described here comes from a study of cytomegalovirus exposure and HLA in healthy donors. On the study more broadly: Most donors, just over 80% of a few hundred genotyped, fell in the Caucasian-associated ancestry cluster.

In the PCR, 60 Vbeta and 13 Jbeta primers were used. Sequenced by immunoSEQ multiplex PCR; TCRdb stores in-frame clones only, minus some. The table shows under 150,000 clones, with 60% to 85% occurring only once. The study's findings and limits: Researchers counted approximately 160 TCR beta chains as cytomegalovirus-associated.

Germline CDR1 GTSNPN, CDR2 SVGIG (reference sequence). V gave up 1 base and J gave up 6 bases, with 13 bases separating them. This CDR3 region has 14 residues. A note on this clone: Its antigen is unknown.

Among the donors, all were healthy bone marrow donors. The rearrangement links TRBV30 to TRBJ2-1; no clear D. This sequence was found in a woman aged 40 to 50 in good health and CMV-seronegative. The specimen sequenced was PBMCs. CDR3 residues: CAWSGLSLGNEQFF. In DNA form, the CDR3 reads TGTGCCTGGAGTGGACTTAGTTTGGGCAATGAGCAGTTCTTC.